This TCR beta chain was retrieved from a study of shared clonotypes between healthy human individuals. Study observations and caveats: Larger estimated richness was generally recorded for naive subsets relative to memory subsets. In a few donors, 4.5% to 5.5% of naive CD4 clonotypes appeared in common.

In the original processing: ImmunoSEQ sequences covered only the junction and lacked quality scores; filtering therefore differed. The table came from immunoSEQ multiplex PCR; TCRdb's copy has only in-frame clones and leaves some out. The V and J calls and clone size come from that table; D and trimming were worked out from the DNA. The data hold about 2.1 million clones, with around 93% observed a single time. In the case of this clone: Its antigen remains unidentified. The same CDR3 can be traced to other DNA sequences in this sample.

It was CD45RO-negative cells, positively selected for CCR7, that made up naive CD8 cells, with terminally differentiated effector memory CD45RA+ cells excluded. The donors, healthy adults who were HIV-negative, had experienced no recent acute infections or vaccinations. CDR3 size: 13 residues. Trimming left V 0 bases short and J 6 bases short, with 11 bases between. Germline V gene lookup returns CDR1 GTSNPN and CDR2 SVGIG (reference sequence). Sample: naive CD8+ T cells from PBMCs. The source is a man between 18 and 35 years old in good health. Some clones in this sample may be carry-over from other donors' samples. The V and J genes are TRBV30 and TRBJ1-2; D is unresolved. The CDR3 DNA sequence: TGTGCCTGGAGTGTAGGAGGAGGAGATGGCTACACCTTC. This translates into CAWSVGGGDGYTF.